The sequence of this T cell receptor beta chain was determined in a study of brain T cells in children with intractable seizures. Study outcomes and limitations: Only CDR3 sequence similarity suggested viral specificity, without known HCMV serostatus.

Surgery cases with the highest brain T cell transcript signatures were chosen for sequencing. Concerning this clone: Its antigen is currently unknown.

Sequencing used immunoSEQ multiplex PCR; TCRdb keeps in-frame clones, though not all of them. Seen here are around 5,200 clones, about 92% observed once, and the top ten hold roughly 1.9%. CDR1 is LNHDA, CDR2 SQIVND, per germline (reference sequence). Trimming removed 7 bases from V and 6 bases from J, with 16 bases in between. The CDR3 is 14 amino acids. This chain connects TRBV19 to TRBJ2-1; possible D gene TRBD1, 6 bases. The receptor was derived from a boy younger than two with focal cortical dysplasia and intractable seizures. This material consisted of resected brain tissue, taken at surgery. The CDR3 DNA reads TGTGCCAGTACGCTCAGCCGGGACACCAATGAGCAGTTCTTC. It is translated as CASTLSRDTNEQFF.